These T cell receptor beta chains were read from a single sample in a study of shared clonotypes between healthy human individuals. TCRdb's copy holds only in-frame clones and misses some; the assay was immunoSEQ multiplex PCR. This table has more than 2 million clones, around 95% appearing once. The sample consisted of naive CD4+ T cells sorted from blood. These receptors all stem from a man aged 18 to 29 in good health. The CDR3 runs from the conserved cysteine through the conserved F or W. Each record gives: V gene, J gene, CDR3 protein.

V gene: TRBV6-1; J gene: TRBJ1-6; CDR3 protein: CASSEGYRVGSPLHF
V gene: TRBV4-3; J gene: TRBJ2-1; CDR3 protein: CASSQSLNGLAGSYNEQFF
V gene: TRBV7-2; J gene: TRBJ2-2; CDR3 protein: CASHRELVGRPGELFF
V gene: TRBV28; J gene: TRBJ1-4; CDR3 protein: CASSPRTGLLFF
V gene: TRBV7-7; J gene: TRBJ2-6; CDR3 protein: CASSQSGANVLTF
V gene: TRBV5-5; J gene: TRBJ1-5; CDR3 protein: CASSGGQGNNQPQHF
V gene: TRBV28; J gene: TRBJ1-2; CDR3 protein: CASSRDVNYGYTF
V gene: TRBV5-6; J gene: TRBJ2-5; CDR3 protein: CASSMDRAETQYF
V gene: TRBV6-1; J gene: TRBJ1-3; CDR3 protein: CASSRGISSGNTIYF
V gene: TRBV2; J gene: TRBJ2-7; CDR3 protein: CASSGVGGYPYEQYF
V gene: TRBV6-1; J gene: TRBJ2-5; CDR3 protein: CASNRDRGQGTQYF
V gene: TRBV7-2; J gene: TRBJ1-2; CDR3 protein: CASSSPGQGSYGYTF
V gene: TRBV11-2; J gene: TRBJ1-6; CDR3 protein: CASSLGNRGGNNSPLHF
V gene: TRBV4-1; J gene: TRBJ2-1; CDR3 protein: CASSQTGGLYNEQFF
V gene: TRBV10-3; J gene: TRBJ2-3; CDR3 protein: CAIRREGDTQYF
V gene: TRBV30; J gene: TRBJ1-5; CDR3 protein: CAWSPRDRGTNQPQHF
V gene: TRBV6-6; J gene: TRBJ2-5; CDR3 protein: CASSWGQETQYF
V gene: TRBV7-9; J gene: TRBJ2-5; CDR3 protein: CAVGRGEETQYF
V gene: TRBV6-5; J gene: TRBJ1-1; CDR3 protein: CASSLGTYPTEAFF
V gene: TRBV2; J gene: TRBJ2-3; CDR3 protein: CASRFLAGGPDTQYF
V gene: TRBV2; J gene: TRBJ2-1; CDR3 protein: CASSWSSYNEQFF
V gene: TRBV7-9; J gene: TRBJ1-2; CDR3 protein: CASSPQGWDGYTF
V gene: TRBV19; J gene: TRBJ1-4; CDR3 protein: CASTQPGQPSNEKLFF
V gene: TRBV10-3; J gene: TRBJ2-3; CDR3 protein: CAISGGIDTQYF
V gene: TRBV11-2; J gene: TRBJ2-7; CDR3 protein: CASSSRLAGERKRRDKQYF
V gene: TRBV7-9; J gene: TRBJ2-7; CDR3 protein: CASSLGTVGLYEQYF
V gene: TRBV9; J gene: TRBJ2-5; CDR3 protein: CASSSGTSGGRPPETQYF
V gene: TRBV15; J gene: TRBJ1-4; CDR3 protein: CATSRGTGGGEKLFF
V gene: TRBV19; J gene: TRBJ1-3; CDR3 protein: CASNHPTRRGNTIYF
V gene: TRBV2; J gene: TRBJ2-2; CDR3 protein: CASNVGSTGELFF
V gene: TRBV6-1; J gene: TRBJ1-6; CDR3 protein: CASRTGLNSPLHF
V gene: TRBV4-3; J gene: TRBJ2-7; CDR3 protein: CASSQVGGYEQYF
V gene: TRBV19; J gene: TRBJ1-1; CDR3 protein: CASSSRLPLNTEAFF
V gene: TRBV11-2; J gene: TRBJ1-1; CDR3 protein: CASSPRARTFYTEAFF
V gene: TRBV10-2; J gene: TRBJ1-4; CDR3 protein: CASSDNSFNEKLFF
V gene: TRBV11-2; J gene: TRBJ2-1; CDR3 protein: CASSWTSGGSEQFF
V gene: TRBV6-1; J gene: TRBJ2-4; CDR3 protein: CASSDGNSGRNIQYF
V gene: TRBV5-1; J gene: TRBJ2-2; CDR3 protein: CASRTGTGTTGELFF
V gene: TRBV4-2; J gene: TRBJ2-5; CDR3 protein: CASSQDQQLSTIQETQYF
V gene: TRBV9; J gene: TRBJ1-4; CDR3 protein: CASSVEVHPDRDEKLFF
V gene: TRBV6-6; J gene: TRBJ2-5; CDR3 protein: CASSLGLAGGLETQYF
V gene: TRBV15; J gene: TRBJ1-3; CDR3 protein: CATSREGRGNTIYF
V gene: TRBV30; J gene: TRBJ2-2; CDR3 protein: CAWSVRSQGATGELFF
V gene: TRBV30; J gene: TRBJ1-1; CDR3 protein: CAWSVGRENTEAFF
V gene: TRBV2; J gene: TRBJ2-3; CDR3 protein: CASSRTSLGDTQYF
V gene: TRBV11-2; J gene: TRBJ2-1; CDR3 protein: CASSLAGPGIGEQFF
V gene: TRBV18; J gene: TRBJ1-5; CDR3 protein: CASSQLRDRNQPQHF
V gene: TRBV6-6; J gene: TRBJ2-3; CDR3 protein: CASSSPAGVTDTQYF
V gene: TRBV5-4; J gene: TRBJ1-4; CDR3 protein: CASSLGQTTNEKLFF